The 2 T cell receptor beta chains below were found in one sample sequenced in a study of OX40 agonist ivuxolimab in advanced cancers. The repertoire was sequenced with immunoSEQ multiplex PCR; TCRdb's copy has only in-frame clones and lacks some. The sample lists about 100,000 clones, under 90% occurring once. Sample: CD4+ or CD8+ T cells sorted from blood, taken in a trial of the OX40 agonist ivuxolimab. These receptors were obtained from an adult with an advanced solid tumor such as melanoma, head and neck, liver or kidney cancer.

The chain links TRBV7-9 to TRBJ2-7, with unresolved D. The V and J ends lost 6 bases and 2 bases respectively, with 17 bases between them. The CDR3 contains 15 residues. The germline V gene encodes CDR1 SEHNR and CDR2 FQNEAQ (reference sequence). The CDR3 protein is CASSPGELATYEQYF. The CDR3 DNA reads TGTGCCAGCAGTCCCGGCGAACTCGCTACCTACGAGCAGTACTTC.

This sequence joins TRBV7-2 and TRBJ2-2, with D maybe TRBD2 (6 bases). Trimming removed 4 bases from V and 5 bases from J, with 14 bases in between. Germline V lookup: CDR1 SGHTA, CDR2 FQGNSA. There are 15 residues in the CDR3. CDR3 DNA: TGTGCCAGCAGCTCAGGAGGGTCCCGGACCGGGGAGCTGTTTTTT. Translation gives CASSSGGSRTGELFF.